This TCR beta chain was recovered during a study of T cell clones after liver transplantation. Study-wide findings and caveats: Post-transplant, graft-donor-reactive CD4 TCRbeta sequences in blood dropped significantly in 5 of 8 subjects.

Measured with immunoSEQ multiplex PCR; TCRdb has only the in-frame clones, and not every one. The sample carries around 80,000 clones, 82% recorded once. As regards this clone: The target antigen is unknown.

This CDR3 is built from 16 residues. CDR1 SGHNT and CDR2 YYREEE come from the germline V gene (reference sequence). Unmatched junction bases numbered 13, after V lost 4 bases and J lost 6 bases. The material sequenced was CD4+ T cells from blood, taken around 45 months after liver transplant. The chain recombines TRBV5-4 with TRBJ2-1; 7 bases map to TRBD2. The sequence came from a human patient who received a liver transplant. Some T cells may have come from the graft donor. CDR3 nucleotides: TGTGCCAGCAGCCCAGATGGAGGGAGGGCGGCCAATGAGCAGTTCTTC. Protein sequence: CASSPDGGRAANEQFF.